The rows below give T cell receptor beta chains drawn from one sample of a study of cytomegalovirus exposure and HLA in healthy donors. Repertoires were generated with immunoSEQ multiplex PCR, while TCRdb's copy carries only in-frame clones and drops some. This table has 150,000 to 200,000 clones, about three quarters appearing once. Sequencing was performed on PBMCs. The source of these receptors is a woman aged 25 to 39 in good health and CMV-seronegative. The CDR3 runs from the conserved cysteine through the conserved F or W. The order of the fields is V gene, D gene, clone size, CDR3 protein. A D gene is named only where the DNA matches it firmly. Clone size appears in some rows only: once, few, many, or a class for an expanded clone.

TRBV4-1 | TRBD1 | - | CASSQGRDRGLYGYTF
TRBV7-9 | - | once | CASSLEQATNEKLFF
TRBV5-6 | TRBD1 | - | CASILGDRAISF
TRBV5-1 | TRBD2 | - | CASSFGSGRTYNEQFF
TRBV6-1 | TRBD1 | - | CASSSQGTNQPQHF
TRBV28 | TRBD1 | - | CASSSYRGLVYGYTF
TRBV7-3 | TRBD2 | many | CASSPSGGATGELFF
TRBV11-1 | TRBD1 | - | CASSALPGGKNSPLHF
TRBV5-1 | - | - | CASSSSNEQFF
TRBV11-2 | TRBD2 | - | CASSFRSGRAVNTGELFF
TRBV1 | - | - | CTSSQSVAETQYF
TRBV25-1 | TRBD1 | - | CASSVDRVRGEQYF
TRBV30 | TRBD1 | - | CAWGDRGSYEQYF
TRBV7-9 | TRBD2 | - | CASSSQLAGPGTDTQYF
TRBV6-5 | - | - | CASSYSVRGRNEQFF
TRBV6-6 | TRBD2 | - | CASHSLREGPHEQFF
TRBV9 | TRBD1 | - | CASSVGRGHMDGYTF
TRBV9 | TRBD1 | - | CASSVGQGATEAFF
TRBV7-2 | - | - | CASSFAGSYEQYF
TRBV7-9 | - | - | CASSLVGTRTSEQYF
TRBV30 | - | - | CAWSSTGDGYTF
TRBV4-1 | - | - | CASSQMGVSEQYF
TRBV29-1 | TRBD2 | - | CSVEGGMGTSSYEQYF
TRBV4-2 | - | few | CASSQDLSTDTQYF
TRBV9 | - | - | CASSVGSLEGNTIYF
TRBV19 | - | - | CASSMIRGAGNQPQHF
TRBV28 | TRBD2 | - | CASRMGGSYTGELFF
TRBV27 | TRBD2 | - | CASSPPGLAVETQYF